These 18 T cell receptor beta chains were sequenced from one sample in a study of technical replicates of blood from a few donors. Assay used: immunoSEQ multiplex PCR; TCRdb lists only in-frame clones, some missing. The profile covers 80,000 or so clones, with roughly 98% appearing a single time and approximately 0.15% taken by the ten largest. What was sequenced was T cells isolated from PBMCs. Source of these receptors: a human donor in good health.

This chain links TRBV28 with TRBJ1-4; 7 bases align to TRBD1. The CDR3 extends over 15 amino acids. Per germline, CDR1 MDHEN and CDR2 SYDVKM. V dropped 4 bases and J dropped 6; count of bases not matched to a gene: 8. The CDR3 loop is CASSSPDRVDEKLFF. The CDR3 DNA reads as TGTGCCAGCAGTTCACCTGACAGGGTTGATGAAAAACTGTTTTTT.

This sequence joins TRBV5-4 and TRBJ2-1; TRBD2 matches 7 bases. Germline V gives CDR1 SGHNT, CDR2 YYREEE (reference sequence). The length of the CDR3 is 15 residues. The J segment lost 10 bases and the V segment lost 0 bases, leaving 10 bases of the junction unmatched. CDR3 sequence (DNA): TGTGCCAGCAGCTTGGTAGAAGCGGGGCCCCAGGAGCAGTTCTTC. Amino acid sequence: CASSLVEAGPQEQFF.

V is TRBV7-8 and J is TRBJ2-7; 7 bases align to TRBD1. Per germline, CDR1 SGHVS and CDR2 FQNEAQ. V lost 6 bases to trimming and J lost 3 bases; unmatched junction nucleotides: 2. This CDR3 has 12 amino acids. The CDR3 nucleotides are TGTGCCAGCAGGGGGGACAGCTACGAGCAGTACTTC. It translates to CASRGDSYEQYF.

V gene TRBV10-2 combines with J gene TRBJ1-1; TRBD1 aligns across 8 bases. The CDR3 runs to 12 residues. Germline V gives CDR1 WSHSY, CDR2 SAAADI. After removal of 6 bases from V and 10 bases from J, the junction contained 7 bases not matched to a gene. CDR3 DNA: TGCGCCAGCAGACCCGGACAGGGAGGAGCTTTCTTT. Encoded protein: CASRPGQGGAFF.

This chain joins TRBV7-9 and TRBJ2-7; tentative D call: TRBD2 (5 bases). The CDR3 is made up of 15 amino acids. The ends were cut back, 2 bases at V and 0 bases at J, with 11 bases in the middle. CDR1 and CDR2 from the germline V gene are SEHNR and FQNEAQ (reference sequence). The CDR3, as DNA: TGTGCCAGCAGCTTACCCCTAGCTCTCTCCTACGAGCAGTACTTC. This gives the protein CASSLPLALSYEQYF. Based on the CDR3 plus reference TRBV7-9 and TRBJ2-7, the full variable domain is DTGVSQNPRHKITKRGQNVTFRCDPISEHNRLYWYRQTLGQGPEFLTYFQNEAQLEKSRLLSDRFSAERPKGSFSTLEIQRTEQGDSAMYLCASSLPLALSYEQYFGPGTRLTVT.

This chain joins TRBV20-1 and TRBJ1-1; unclear D gene. The germline V and J ends were trimmed by 1 base and 8 bases, with 5 bases remaining between them. The V gene's germline CDR1 is DFQATT and CDR2 SNEGSKA (reference sequence). The CDR3 loop spans 10 amino acids. CDR3 loop: CSARVQEAFF. The CDR3 DNA follows: TGCAGTGCTAGAGTCCAGGAAGCTTTCTTT.

The rearrangement uses TRBV7-7 and TRBJ2-6; 10 nucleotides match TRBD1. This CDR3 comprises 17 residues. Germline-derived CDR1 and CDR2 are SSHAT and FNYEAQ (reference sequence). The CDR3 DNA sequence: TGTGCTAGCGGACAGGGGGGCTCCTCCTCTGGGGCCAACGTCCTGACTTTC. Encoded protein: CASGQGGSSSGANVLTF.

The chain combines TRBV30 with TRBJ1-3; D perhaps matches TRBD1 (6 bases). Trimming shortened V by 5 bases and J by 0 bases, and 17 bases separated the two germline ends. From germline, CDR1 is GTSNPN and CDR2 SVGIG (reference sequence). This CDR3 has 16 residues. CDR3 residues: CAWGPPGVVSGNTIYF. CDR3 DNA sequence: TGTGCCTGGGGCCCGCCAGGGGTAGTCTCTGGAAACACCATATATTTT.

The chain has TRBV10-1 and TRBJ2-1; perhaps TRBD1 as D (5 bases). CDR3 length equals 17 residues. V lost 1 base and J 7 bases, leaving 20 bases between the germline ends. Germline CDR1 reads WNHNN; CDR2 reads SYGVQD (reference sequence). The CDR3 sequence is CASSEFGAGIGENEQFF. The CDR3 region has the DNA TGCGCCAGCAGTGAGTTTGGGGCTGGCATAGGCGAGAATGAGCAGTTCTTC.

The chain recombines TRBV2 with TRBJ1-6; D not certain. V was pared by 10 bases and J by 8 bases, with 15 bases between. Looked up from germline, CDR1 is SNHLY and CDR2 is FYNNEI. The CDR3 is 13 residues long. Here the CDR3 DNA reads TGTGCCACTCAGGACCTGGGAGATTCACCCCTCCACTTT. The encoded protein is CATQDLGDSPLHF.

The CDR3 loop reads CASSSTGLKVHGYTF. The CDR3 bases are TGTGCCAGCAGCTCGACAGGGTTGAAGGTCCATGGCTACACCTTC. The chain has TRBV27 and TRBJ1-2; TRBD1 agrees at 7 bases. V trimming: 6 bases; J trimming: 6 bases; junction bases outside the gene matches: 13. From germline, CDR1 is MNHEY and CDR2 SMNVEV (reference sequence). This CDR3 has 15 amino acids.

This clone was counted once. Written as DNA, the CDR3 is TGTGCCAGCAGCTCACTCGGACAGGGGAAGTACGAGCAGTACTTC. Translating it yields CASSSLGQGKYEQYF. J is TRBJ2-7 and V is TRBV7-3, with 9 bases matching TRBD1. This CDR3 has 15 amino acids. V was clipped by 4 bases and J by 4 bases; unmatched bases: 8. Per the germline V gene, CDR1 is SGHTA and CDR2 is FQGTGA. The full variable domain, its missing parts supplied by reference TRBV7-3 and TRBJ2-7, is GAGVSQTPSNKVTEKGKYVELRCDPISGHTALYWYRQSLGQGPEFLIYFQGTGAADDSGLPNDRFFAVRPEGSVSTLKIQRTERGDSAVYLCASSSLGQGKYEQYFGPGTRLTVT.

The chain links TRBV6-1 to TRBJ1-5; 9 bases match TRBD1. The CDR3 covers 15 residues. V was clipped by 6 bases and J by 6 bases; unmatched bases: 9. Germline CDR1 reads MNHNS; CDR2 reads SASEGT. CDR3: CASRETGGGTQPQHF. The CDR3 nucleotides read TGTGCCAGCAGAGAAACAGGGGGCGGAACTCAGCCCCAGCATTTT.

V and J are TRBV19 and TRBJ2-5, with unresolved D. Trimming cost V 4 bases and J 0 bases, with 9 bases left between them. CDR1 is LNHDA and CDR2 is SQIVND in the germline V gene (reference sequence). The CDR3 is 14 amino acids. CDR3 protein: CASSRRRDQETQYF. The CDR3 coding sequence is TGTGCCAGTAGTAGGAGACGGGACCAAGAGACCCAGTACTTC.

This clone has just one count. This chain joins TRBV15 and TRBJ1-5; 7 bases map to TRBD1. V was pared by 5 bases and J by 6 bases, with 7 bases of the junction left unmatched. The germline gives CDR1 LNHNV, CDR2 YYDKDF (reference sequence). The CDR3 is 14 residues long. CDR3 sequence reads: CATSVRQGIQPQHF. CDR3 nucleotides: TGTGCCACCAGCGTAAGACAGGGAATTCAGCCCCAGCATTTT.

The genes are TRBV2 and TRBJ2-7; D unresolved. V lost 0 bases and J lost 2, with 8 bases in between. Germline assignment: CDR1 SNHLY and CDR2 FYNNEI. The CDR3 is made up of 14 amino acids. Here the CDR3 reads CASSEAMGAYEQYF. CDR3 coding DNA: TGTGCCAGCAGTGAAGCCATGGGCGCCTACGAGCAGTACTTC. The full variable domain, its missing parts supplied by reference TRBV2 and TRBJ2-7, is EPEVTQTPSHQVTQMGQEVILRCVPISNHLYFYWYRQILGQKVEFLVSFYNNEISEKSEIFDDQFSVERPDGSNFTLKIRSTKLEDSAMYFCASSEAMGAYEQYFGPGTRLTVT.

The chain employs TRBV6-1 and TRBJ1-2; perhaps TRBD1 as D (5 bases). V was cut by 1 base and J by 0 bases, with 18 bases left in between. The CDR3 has 18 amino acids. Germline CDR1 and CDR2: MNHNS and SASEGT. The CDR3 sequence is CASSEDSWKGATNYGYTF. The CDR3 region has the DNA TGTGCCAGCAGTGAAGATAGTTGGAAAGGGGCCACTAACTATGGCTACACCTTC.

The rearrangement uses TRBV4-1 and TRBJ2-7; a weak D match, TRBD1 (5 bases). The CDR3 is 12 residues long. Trimming removed 4 bases at V and 3 bases at J, with 7 bases between. Germline values: CDR1 MGHRA, CDR2 YSYEKL. The CDR3 here is CASSPDSYEQYF. CDR3 in DNA: TGCGCCAGCAGCCCCGACAGCTACGAGCAGTACTTC.